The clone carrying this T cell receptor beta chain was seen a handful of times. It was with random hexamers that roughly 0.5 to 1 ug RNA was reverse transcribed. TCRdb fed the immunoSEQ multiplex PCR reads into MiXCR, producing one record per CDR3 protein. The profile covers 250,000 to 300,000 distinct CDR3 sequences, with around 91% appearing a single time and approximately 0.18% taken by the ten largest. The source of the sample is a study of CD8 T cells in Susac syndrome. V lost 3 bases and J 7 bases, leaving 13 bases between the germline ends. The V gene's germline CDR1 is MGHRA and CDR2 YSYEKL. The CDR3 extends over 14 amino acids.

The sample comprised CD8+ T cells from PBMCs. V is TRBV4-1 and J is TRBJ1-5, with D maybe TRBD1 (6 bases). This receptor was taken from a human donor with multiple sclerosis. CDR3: CASSQNTGTQPQHF. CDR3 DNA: TGCGCCAGCAGCCAGAATACAGGGACCCAGCCCCAGCATTTT.